These 7 T cell receptor beta chains were all obtained from the same sample, sequenced in a study of cytomegalovirus exposure and HLA in healthy donors. The PCR ran on 60 Vbeta and 13 Jbeta primers. TCRdb's table, derived via immunoSEQ multiplex PCR, lists solely in-frame clones and lacks some. The sample consists of about 190,000 clones, 75% to 90% of them appearing once. The sequenced material came from PBMCs. Receptors were obtained from a boy aged 5-17 years in good health and CMV-seronegative.

The chain couples TRBV11-3 to TRBJ1-1, with 7 bases lining up with TRBD1. J gave up 1 base and V 4 bases, and 3 bases lay outside the gene matches. CDR1 and CDR2 from the germline V gene are SGHNT and YENEEA. This CDR3 comprises 14 residues. CDR3 sequence (DNA): TGTGCCAGCAGCTCGGGACAGCCGAACACTGAAGCTTTCTTT. Protein sequence: CASSSGQPNTEAFF. The full variable domain, rest sourced from reference TRBV11-3 and TRBJ1-1, is EAGVVQSPRYKIIEKKQPVAFWCNPISGHNTLYWYLQNLGQGPELLIRYENEEAVDDSQLPKDRFSAERLKGVDSTLKIQPAELGDSAVYLCASSSGQPNTEAFFGQGTRLTVV.

The chain uses TRBV29-1 and TRBJ1-2; tentatively, D is TRBD1 (6 bases). V was pared by 6 bases and J by 0 bases, with 29 bases between. The CDR3 totals 19 residues. The germline CDR1 and CDR2 sequences are SQVTM and ANQGSEA. This chain's CDR3 is CSVFDLGHWELQANYGYTF. The CDR3 bases are TGCAGCGTCTTTGATCTGGGACATTGGGAACTTCAAGCTAACTATGGCTACACCTTC.

The chain has TRBV28 and TRBJ1-1; TRBD1 might be the D (5 bases). The ends were cut back, 5 bases at V and 4 bases at J, with 14 bases in the middle. The CDR3 totals 14 residues. From germline, CDR1 is MDHEN and CDR2 SYDVKM. This chain's CDR3 is CASSGGVGGTEAFF. CDR3 nucleotides: TGTGCCAGCAGTGGGGGGGTCGGGGGCACTGAAGCTTTCTTT.

V and J are TRBV5-1 and TRBJ2-1; possibly TRBD1 for D (5 bases). Germline V gene sequence: CDR1 SGHRS, CDR2 YFSETQ. With 4 bases removed from V and 0 bases from J, the gap between germline ends came to 11 bases. The CDR3 has 15 amino acids. CDR3 region: CASSVQERSYNEQFF. DNA of the CDR3: TGCGCCAGCAGCGTACAGGAGCGCTCCTACAATGAGCAGTTCTTC.

This chain uses TRBV5-4 with TRBJ1-2; possible D gene TRBD1, 6 bases. V was clipped by 0 bases and J by 8 bases, with 17 bases between them. The CDR3 has 15 amino acids. Germline V gene lookup returns CDR1 SGHNT and CDR2 YYREEE (reference sequence). As DNA, the CDR3 is TGTGCCAGCAGCTTGGAAGCAGGGGTTACCTCGGGCTACACCTTC. Protein: CASSLEAGVTSGYTF. Filled out from reference TRBV5-4 and TRBJ1-2, the complete variable domain reads ETGVTQSPTHLIKTRGQQVTLRCSSQSGHNTVSWYQQALGQGPQFIFQYYREEENGRGNFPPRFSGLQFPNYSSELNVNALELDDSALYLCASSLEAGVTSGYTFGSGTRLTVV.

V and J are TRBV29-1 and TRBJ2-7, with 7 bases fitting TRBD1. Germline values: CDR1 SQVTM, CDR2 ANQGSEA. This CDR3 comprises 13 residues. J was trimmed by 3 bases and V by 5 bases; bases with no gene match: 7. This CDR3 reads CSVLWDSNYEQYF. CDR3 nucleotide sequence: TGCAGCGTTCTGTGGGACAGTAACTACGAGCAGTACTTC.

The J gene is TRBJ2-6, the V gene TRBV5-1, with D perhaps matching TRBD1 (5 bases). Germline CDR1 and CDR2: SGHRS and YFSETQ. This CDR3 comprises 15 residues. V lost 7 bases and J 3 bases, leaving 14 bases between the germline ends. The CDR3 reads CASSDGARGANVLTF. The CDR3 DNA reads TGCGCCAGCTCCGATGGGGCGCGTGGGGCCAACGTCCTGACTTTC.